These T cell receptor beta chains were read from a single sample in a study of T cells in Graves' hyperthyroidism and ophthalmopathy. TCRdb re-called the multiplex PCR reads with MiXCR, one entry per CDR3 protein. The sample has hundreds of thousands of distinct CDR3 sequences, 12% to 15% seen once. The sample was blood. The receptors shown here come from a woman aged 40 to 50 with Graves' ophthalmopathy. Each CDR3 is given with its conserved first and last residue. Each record gives: CDR3 length, clone size, V gene, J gene, CDR3 protein. Some rows mark clone size as missing; the rest say once, few, many or name a class of expanded clone.

len: 14; abundance: .; v_gene: TRBV7-2; j_gene: TRBJ2-1; CDR3aa: CASSLGGTSGGWVF
len: 16; abundance: few; v_gene: TRBV30; j_gene: TRBJ2-2; CDR3aa: CAWALGLASNTGELFF
len: 12; abundance: many; v_gene: TRBV29-1; j_gene: TRBJ2-5; CDR3aa: CSVELGIETQYF
len: 16; abundance: few; v_gene: TRBV5-1; j_gene: TRBJ2-7; CDR3aa: CASSLIPGTATYEQYF
len: 8; abundance: many; v_gene: TRBV29-1; j_gene: TRBJ1-1; CDR3aa: CSVTEGFF
len: 14; abundance: many; v_gene: TRBV29-1; j_gene: TRBJ2-3; CDR3aa: CSAQGQGAIDTQYF
len: 14; abundance: .; v_gene: TRBV19; j_gene: TRBJ2-7; CDR3aa: CASSIEQFIDEQYF
len: 14; abundance: .; v_gene: TRBV19; j_gene: TRBJ2-4; CDR3aa: CASSMGLRVDIQYF
len: 11; abundance: few; v_gene: TRBV2; j_gene: TRBJ2-5; CDR3aa: CASSEAGQDDF
len: 14; abundance: .; v_gene: TRBV4-1; j_gene: TRBJ2-3; CDR3aa: CASSRDSTADTQYF
len: 17; abundance: few; v_gene: TRBV24-1; j_gene: TRBJ2-3; CDR3aa: CATSDLGLAGGHDTQYF
len: 16; abundance: many; v_gene: TRBV12-3/TRBV12-4; j_gene: TRBJ2-3; CDR3aa: CASSVDRTGSTDTQYF
len: 15; abundance: .; v_gene: TRBV28; j_gene: TRBJ1-3; CDR3aa: CASSLWPASGNTIYF
len: 16; abundance: .; v_gene: TRBV19; j_gene: TRBJ1-1; CDR3aa: CASTSNTAPMRWEAFF
len: 13; abundance: .; v_gene: TRBV6-2/TRBV6-3; j_gene: TRBJ1-1; CDR3aa: CASAYWTGQAAFF
len: 15; abundance: many; v_gene: TRBV13; j_gene: TRBJ2-7; CDR3aa: CASSLGRGASYEQYF
len: 10; abundance: few; v_gene: TRBV20-1; j_gene: TRBJ2-7; CDR3aa: CSAREDEQYF
len: 13; abundance: many; v_gene: TRBV12-3/TRBV12-4; j_gene: TRBJ1-2; CDR3aa: CASSIQGAYGYTF
len: 14; abundance: many; v_gene: TRBV27; j_gene: TRBJ2-2; CDR3aa: CASRELRSTGELFF
len: 15; abundance: .; v_gene: TRBV7-9; j_gene: TRBJ2-7; CDR3aa: CASSPNRGRRYEQYF
len: 14; abundance: many; v_gene: TRBV6-2/TRBV6-3; j_gene: TRBJ1-1; CDR3aa: CASRIGRQNTEAFF
len: 15; abundance: many; v_gene: TRBV11-2; j_gene: TRBJ2-1; CDR3aa: CASSLLGSPYNEQFF
len: 16; abundance: many; v_gene: TRBV6-2/TRBV6-3; j_gene: TRBJ2-1; CDR3aa: CASSLIPTSGSAEQFF
len: 16; abundance: .; v_gene: TRBV4-1; j_gene: TRBJ2-2; CDR3aa: CASKYQLAGGAGELFF
len: 13; abundance: many; v_gene: TRBV12-5; j_gene: TRBJ2-5; CDR3aa: CASGSDRGETQYF
len: 15; abundance: many; v_gene: TRBV28; j_gene: TRBJ2-1; CDR3aa: CASRPGHNKYNEQFF
len: 15; abundance: many; v_gene: TRBV6-1; j_gene: TRBJ1-5; CDR3aa: CASLIAGTSNQPQHF
len: 16; abundance: .; v_gene: TRBV19; j_gene: TRBJ2-1; CDR3aa: CASSILAGGPSVEQFF
len: 13; abundance: many; v_gene: TRBV27; j_gene: TRBJ1-1; CDR3aa: CASTRQGWTEAFF
len: 15; abundance: .; v_gene: TRBV7-9; j_gene: TRBJ2-2; CDR3aa: CASSLVSGADGELFF
len: 18; abundance: many; v_gene: TRBV7-9; j_gene: TRBJ2-2; CDR3aa: CASSYPTDSGSGPGELFF